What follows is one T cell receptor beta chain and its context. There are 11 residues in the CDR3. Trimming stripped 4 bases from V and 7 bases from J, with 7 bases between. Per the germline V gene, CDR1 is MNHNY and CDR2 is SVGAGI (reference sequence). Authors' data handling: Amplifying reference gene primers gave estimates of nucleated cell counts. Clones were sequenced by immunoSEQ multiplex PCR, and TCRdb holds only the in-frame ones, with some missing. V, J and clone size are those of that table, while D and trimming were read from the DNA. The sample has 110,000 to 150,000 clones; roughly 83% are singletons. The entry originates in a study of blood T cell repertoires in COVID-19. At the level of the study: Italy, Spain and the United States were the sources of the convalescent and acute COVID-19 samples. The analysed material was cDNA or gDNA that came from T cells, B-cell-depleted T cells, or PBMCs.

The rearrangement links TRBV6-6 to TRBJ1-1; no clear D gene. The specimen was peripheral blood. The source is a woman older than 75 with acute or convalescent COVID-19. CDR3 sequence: CASSFRGEAFF. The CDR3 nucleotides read TGTGCCAGCAGTTTCCGGGGTGAAGCTTTCTTT.